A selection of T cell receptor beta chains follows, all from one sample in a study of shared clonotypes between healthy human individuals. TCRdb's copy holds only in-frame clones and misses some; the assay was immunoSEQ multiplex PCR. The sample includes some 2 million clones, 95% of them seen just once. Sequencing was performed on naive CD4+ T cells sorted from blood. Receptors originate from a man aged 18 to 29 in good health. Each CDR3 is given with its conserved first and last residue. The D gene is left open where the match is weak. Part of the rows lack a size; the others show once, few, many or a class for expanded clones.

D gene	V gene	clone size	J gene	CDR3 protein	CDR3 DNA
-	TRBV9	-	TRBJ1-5	CASDAGQPQHF	TGTGCCAGCGATGCCGGTCAGCCCCAGCATTTT
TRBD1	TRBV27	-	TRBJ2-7	CASRSGQASSYEQYF	TGTGCCAGCAGGTCGGGACAGGCTAGCTCCTACGAGCAGTACTTC
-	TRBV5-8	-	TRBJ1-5	CASSPLGRLNQPQHF	TGTGCCAGCAGCCCCCTGGGACGACTAAATCAGCCCCAGCATTTT
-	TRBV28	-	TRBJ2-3	CASGASSTDTQYF	TGTGCCTCGGGGGCTTCTAGCACAGATACGCAGTATTTT
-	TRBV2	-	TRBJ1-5	CASSGGTYSNQPQHF	TGTGCCAGCAGTGGGGGCACCTATAGCAATCAGCCCCAGCATTTT
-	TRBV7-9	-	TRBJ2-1	CASSTDRSNYNEQFF	TGTGCCAGCAGCACCGACAGGTCTAATTACAATGAGCAGTTCTTC
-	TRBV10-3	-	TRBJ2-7	CAISPRGSTYEQYF	TGTGCCATCAGTCCCCGGGGGTCCACCTACGAGCAGTACTTC
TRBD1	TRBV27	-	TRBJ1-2	CASSLQGEFGGYTF	TGTGCCAGCAGTTTACAGGGGGAATTTGGTGGCTACACCTTC
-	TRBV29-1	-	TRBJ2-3	CSVRGAEDTQYF	TGCAGCGTTCGAGGGGCGGAAGATACGCAGTATTTT
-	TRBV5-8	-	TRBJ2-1	CASSLESFNEQFF	TGTGCCAGCAGCTTGGAAAGCTTCAATGAGCAGTTCTTC
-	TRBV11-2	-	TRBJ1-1	CASSFTGNTEAFF	TGTGCCAGCAGCTTTACGGGGAACACTGAAGCTTTCTTT
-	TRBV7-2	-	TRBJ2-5	CASRPGFPRAGTQYF	TGTGCCAGCAGACCAGGGTTCCCGAGGGCGGGGACCCAGTACTTC
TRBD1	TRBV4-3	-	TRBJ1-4	CASSQGETGGRGKLFF	TGCGCCAGCAGCCAAGGAGAAACAGGGGGGAGGGGAAAACTGTTTTTT
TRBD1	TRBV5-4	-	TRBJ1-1	CASSKWTGGTEAFF	TGTGCCAGCAGCAAATGGACAGGGGGCACTGAAGCTTTCTTT
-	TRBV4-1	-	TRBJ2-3	CASTGLSGADTQYF	TGCGCCAGTACAGGGTTGAGTGGGGCAGATACGCAGTATTTT
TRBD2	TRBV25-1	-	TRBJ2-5	CASSEYRGLVDETQYF	TGTGCCAGCAGTGAATATCGGGGACTAGTCGACGAGACCCAGTACTTC
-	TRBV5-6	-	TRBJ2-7	CASSYSTGTPTYEQYF	TGTGCCAGCAGCTATTCTACCGGGACACCCACCTACGAGCAGTACTTC
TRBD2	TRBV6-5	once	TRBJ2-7	CASSSGLDLYEQYF	TGTGCCAGCAGTTCGGGACTAGATTTGTACGAGCAGTACTTC
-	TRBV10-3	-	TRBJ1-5	CAISELLTDTQHF	TGTGCCATCAGTGAGCTCCTCACAGATACGCAGCATTTT
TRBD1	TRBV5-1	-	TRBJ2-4	CASSLEGQGKSDIQYF	TGCGCCAGCAGCTTGGAGGGACAGGGGAAGTCGGACATTCAGTACTTC